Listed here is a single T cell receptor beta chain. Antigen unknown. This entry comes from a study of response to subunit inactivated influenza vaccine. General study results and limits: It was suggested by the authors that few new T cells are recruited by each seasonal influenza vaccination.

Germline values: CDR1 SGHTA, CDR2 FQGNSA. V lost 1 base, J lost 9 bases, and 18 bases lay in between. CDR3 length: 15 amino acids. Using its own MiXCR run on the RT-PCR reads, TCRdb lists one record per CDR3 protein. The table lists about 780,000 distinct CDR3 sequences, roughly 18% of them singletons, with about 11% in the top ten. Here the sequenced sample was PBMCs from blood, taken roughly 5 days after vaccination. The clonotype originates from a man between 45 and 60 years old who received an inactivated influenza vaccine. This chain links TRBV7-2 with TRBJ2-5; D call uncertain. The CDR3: CASSLVPGSRTSQYF. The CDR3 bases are TGTGCCAGCAGCTTAGTTCCGGGTAGCCGCACATCCCAGTACTTC. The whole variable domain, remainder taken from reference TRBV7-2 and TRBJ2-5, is GAGVSQSPSNKVTEKGKDVELRCDPISGHTALYWYRQSLGQGLEFLIYFQGNSAPDKSGLPSDRFSAERTGGSVSTLTIQRTQQEDSAVYLCASSLVPGSRTSQYFGPGTRLLVL.